The 14 T cell receptor beta chains below were found in one sample sequenced in a study of spatial heterogeneity in lung cancer. Sample time point: sample taken at primary tumor resection. Unsorted whole RNA of tumor, nontumor lung or frozen PBMC was sequenced. Via MiXCR, TCRdb re-called the 5' RACE reads, giving one row per CDR3 protein. There are tens of thousands of distinct CDR3 sequences in the sample; about an eighth occur only once, and over 5.5% lies in the top ten. Material: PBMCs, obtained at surgery. These receptors originate from a male donor with early-stage non-small cell lung cancer.

This clonotype was found a few times. The J gene is TRBJ2-1, the V gene TRBV11-3, with TRBD2 matching 7 bases. J lost 8 bases, V lost 6 bases, and 4 bases had no gene match. CDR3 length equals 12 residues. The germline gives CDR1 SGHNT, CDR2 YENEEA. The CDR3 DNA sequence: TGTGCCAGCAGACTTACTAGCGATGAGCAGTTCTTC. This encodes CASRLTSDEQFF.

This clonotype has only a few counts. This chain's CDR3 is CSARDRLAGGDTQYF. In DNA, the CDR3 is TGCAGTGCTAGAGACCGGCTAGCGGGAGGAGATACGCAGTATTTT. The V call is TRBV20-1, the J call TRBJ2-3, with 11 positions matching TRBD2. The CDR3 is 15 amino acids. From germline, CDR1 is DFQATT and CDR2 SNEGSKA (reference sequence). V lost 0 bases to trimming and J lost 5 bases; unmatched junction nucleotides: 4.

In regard to this clonotype: At one boundary the junction diverges from the germline segment, which might be a read error. The chain couples TRBV3-1 to TRBJ2-1; 10 bases align to TRBD2. The CDR3 spans 15 residues. The germline gives CDR1 LGHDT, CDR2 YNNKEL (reference sequence). CDR3 amino acids: CASNQEASGSDEQFF. DNA for the CDR3: TGTGCCAGCAACCAAGAGGCTAGCGGGAGCGATGAGCAGTTCTTC.

At least ten counts were recorded for this clonotype. This sequence joins TRBV19 and TRBJ1-3; 9 bases agree with TRBD1. The germline V gene has CDR1 LNHDA and CDR2 SQIVND (reference sequence). V gave up 6 bases and J gave up 5 bases; unmatched junction bases: 2. The CDR3 is 13 residues long. CDR3: CASSGTGRNTIYF. The CDR3 DNA reads TGTGCCAGTAGCGGGACAGGGCGAAACACCATATATTTT.

The chain is built from TRBV7-2 and TRBJ1-3; D perhaps matches TRBD1 (6 bases). The V gene's germline CDR1 is SGHTA and CDR2 FQGNSA. The CDR3 has 15 amino acids. The V gene lost 2 bases and the J gene lost 0 bases, with 8 bases spanning the gap. The CDR3 DNA is TGTGCCAGCAGCTTAATGGACAGCTCTGGAAACACCATATATTTT. This sequence encodes CASSLMDSSGNTIYF.

This chain uses TRBV6-1 with TRBJ1-2, with 8 nucleotides matching TRBD1. Germline lookup yields CDR1 MNHNS and CDR2 SASEGT. CDR3 size: 13 residues. J was trimmed by 6 bases and V by 6 bases; bases with no gene match: 6. CDR3 nucleotide sequence: TGTGCCAGCAGCGTGGACAGGGCAGATGGCTACACCTTC. This translates into CASSVDRADGYTF.

This clonotype appeared a few times. The V gene is TRBV11-1, the J gene TRBJ1-5; D gene uncertain. This CDR3 contains 13 residues. Trimming left V 1 base short and J 4 bases short, with 5 bases between. The germline V gene encodes CDR1 SGHAT and CDR2 FQDESV (reference sequence). The CDR3 DNA sequence: TGTGCCAGCAGCTTAGTGGGGAATCAGCCCCAGCATTTT. This gives the protein CASSLVGNQPQHF.

This clonotype was seen only a few times. The genes are TRBV6-6 and TRBJ1-1; 7 bases agree with TRBD1. CDR3 length: 13 residues. Germline CDR1 reads MNHNY; CDR2 reads SVGAGI (reference sequence). With 8 bases clipped from V and 4 bases from J, the junction kept 7 bases outside the gene matches. The CDR3 loop is CASEEGAGTEAFF. In nucleotides, the CDR3 is TGTGCCAGCGAGGAGGGGGCGGGCACTGAAGCTTTCTTT.

The V and J genes are TRBV6-1 and TRBJ2-1; TRBD2 aligns across 11 bases. The CDR3 sequence is 15 residues long. Losses at the gene ends were 2 bases for V and 6 bases for J; bases not matched to a gene: 3. CDR1 MNHNS and CDR2 SASEGT come from the germline V gene. CDR3 sequence (DNA): TGTGCCAGCAGTGAATTACTAGCGGGAGTCAATGAGCAGTTCTTC. It specifies CASSELLAGVNEQFF.

The CDR3 protein is CASSSEVANTGELFF. For the CDR3, the DNA is TGTGCCAGCAGCTCCGAAGTCGCGAACACCGGGGAGCTGTTTTTT. The rearrangement joins TRBV5-4 to TRBJ2-2; no definite D call. The CDR3 is 15 residues long. From germline, CDR1 is SGHNT and CDR2 YYREEE (reference sequence). Trimming stripped 3 bases from V and 0 bases from J, with 9 bases between.

This clonotype was counted between two and nine times. The rearrangement links TRBV19 to TRBJ1-1, with D unclear. CDR3 size: 15 residues. Looked up from germline, CDR1 is LNHDA and CDR2 is SQIVND (reference sequence). The ends were cut back, 2 bases at V and 2 bases at J, with 12 bases in the middle. Here the CDR3 reads CASSITVIGNTEAFF. CDR3 nucleotide sequence: TGTGCCAGTAGTATAACGGTTATTGGAAACACTGAAGCTTTCTTT.

V usage is TRBV2 and J usage is TRBJ1-2; D is ambiguous. Germline V CDR1 and CDR2: SNHLY, FYNNEI. The CDR3 contains 13 residues. V was pared by 6 bases and J by 4 bases, with 12 bases between. CDR3 coding DNA: TGTGCCAGCAGAACCGCAGGCATCTATGGCTACACCTTC. It translates to CASRTAGIYGYTF.

This clonotype was observed a handful of times. This chain connects TRBV29-1 to TRBJ2-3; D is perhaps TRBD2 (6 bases). The germline gives CDR1 SQVTM, CDR2 ANQGSEA. V was pared by 8 bases and J by 4 bases, with 13 bases between. The CDR3 contains 12 residues. The CDR3 bases are TGCAGCCTACGCGGGGCTCCAGATACGCAGTATTTT. Protein sequence: CSLRGAPDTQYF.

In its sample, this clonotype was seen many times. The CDR3 sequence: CASSLGGLSGTEAFF. CDR3 in DNA: TGCGCCAGCAGCTTGGGCGGTCTATCCGGCACTGAAGCTTTCTTT. The chain is built from TRBV5-1 and TRBJ1-1; D is unclear. Germline values: CDR1 SGHRS, CDR2 YFSETQ. V was trimmed by 0 bases and J by 4 bases, leaving 13 bases between them. There are 15 residues in the CDR3.